The 16 T cell receptor beta chains listed next were all sequenced from one sample in a study of T cell changes during pregnancy in multiple sclerosis (dated by TCRdb to between 2019 and 2020). The library came from the immunoSEQ multiplex PCR assay. This is the immuneACCESS table as TCRdb keeps it, with only in-frame sequences that have V and J called. A part of the clones is gone; compared with another copy, unresolved V genes explain less than half, and the rest is unexplained. This sample lists over 35,000 clones; under 95% were detected once. The top ten constitute 10% to 15% of the sample. The sample consisted of CD8+ T cells from peripheral blood mononuclear cells, taken in the first trimester of pregnancy. These receptor sequences come from a female donor with multiple sclerosis, enrolled in a pregnancy study.

The genes are TRBV19 and TRBJ1-5; TRBD1 agrees at 10 bases. Trimming cost V 5 bases and J 3 bases; bases outside gene matches: 4. The CDR3 runs to 15 residues. Germline V gives CDR1 LNHDA, CDR2 SQIVND (reference sequence). CDR3 nucleotide sequence: TGTGCCAGTAGTGTGGACAGGGGGGCCAATCAGCCCCAGCATTTT. It codes for CASSVDRGANQPQHF.

The CDR3 is CASKTTDTGELFF. CDR3 nucleotides: TGTGCCAGCAAGACAACAGACACCGGGGAGCTGTTTTTT. This chain joins TRBV6-4 and TRBJ2-2; D gene ambiguous. Trimming stripped 7 bases from V and 3 bases from J, with 9 bases between. The germline V gene has CDR1 MRHNA and CDR2 SNTAGT. There are 13 residues in the CDR3.

The gene calls are TRBV6-6 and TRBJ2-7, with a weak D call TRBD2 (6 bases). The CDR3 sequence is 14 residues long. CDR1 is MNHNY, CDR2 SVGAGI, per germline (reference sequence). V lost 0 bases and J 3 bases, leaving 9 bases between the germline ends. The CDR3 protein is CASSYSGGDYEQYF. Here the CDR3 DNA reads TGTGCCAGCAGTTACTCGGGGGGAGACTACGAGCAGTACTTC.

The V call is TRBV10-3, the J call TRBJ1-5; the D is unclear. Trimming pared 10 bases from V and 0 bases from J, leaving 10 bases between. The CDR3 has 13 amino acids. Germline V gene lookup returns CDR1 ENHRY and CDR2 SYGVKD. The CDR3 here is CATEEDSNQPQHF. The CDR3 nucleotides are TGTGCCACCGAAGAGGATAGCAATCAGCCCCAGCATTTT.

The chain is built from TRBV5-3 and TRBJ1-5; TRBD1 matches 8 bases. TRBV5-3 is designated an ORF whose function remains uncertain. The CDR3 consists of 18 residues. V gave up 5 bases and J gave up 1 base; unmatched junction bases: 14. CDR3 sequence: CARRVGQGKGISNQPQHF. In DNA form, the CDR3 reads TGTGCCAGAAGGGTTGGACAGGGAAAAGGGATCAGCAATCAGCCCCAGCATTTT.

This clone qualifies as medium-sized. The chain is built from TRBV7-3 and TRBJ2-1, with TRBD2 matching over 11 bases. J gave up 6 bases and V 2 bases, and 9 bases lay outside the gene matches. The CDR3 is made up of 17 amino acids. CDR1 and CDR2 from the germline V gene are SGHTA and FQGTGA. CDR3 DNA: TGTGCCAGCAGCTTAGTCGTGGCTAGCGGGGGGACCAATGAGCAGTTCTTC. Amino acids: CASSLVVASGGTNEQFF.

The V and J genes are TRBV12-5 and TRBJ2-3; a possible D gene is TRBD2 (6 bases). This CDR3 comprises 17 residues. Trimming removed 3 bases at V and 0 bases at J, with 16 bases between. CDR1 LGHNT and CDR2 FRNRAP come from the germline V gene. The CDR3 coding sequence is TGTGCTAGTGGTTTACCTCTGGTAGCGGTTAGCACAGATACGCAGTATTTT. Protein product: CASGLPLVAVSTDTQYF.

The chain is built from TRBV5-1 and TRBJ2-7; 10 bases match TRBD2. The CDR3 totals 16 residues. The V gene end was trimmed by 4 bases and the J gene end by 3 bases; junction bases not matched to a gene: 10. In germline, CDR1 is SGHRS, CDR2 YFSETQ. The CDR3 region is CASSPVAGGEDYEQYF. For the CDR3, the DNA is TGCGCCAGCAGCCCTGTAGCGGGGGGTGAGGACTACGAGCAGTACTTC.

The gene calls are TRBV19 and TRBJ2-2, with TRBD1 as a possible D gene (5 bases). Trimming left V 5 bases short and J 4 bases short, with 5 bases between. In germline, CDR1 is LNHDA, CDR2 SQIVND (reference sequence). This CDR3 region has 12 residues. The chain's CDR3 is CASSQGTGELFF. Written as DNA, the CDR3 is TGTGCCAGTAGTCAGGGCACCGGGGAGCTGTTTTTT.

The V gene is TRBV19, the J gene TRBJ1-1, with 8 positions matching TRBD1. There are 13 residues in the CDR3. The V gene end was trimmed by 1 base and the J gene end by 10 bases; junction bases not matched to a gene: 5. CDR1 and CDR2 (germline): LNHDA, SQIVND (reference sequence). The CDR3: CASSIAPGGPAFF. CDR3 in DNA: TGTGCCAGTAGTATAGCGCCAGGGGGCCCAGCTTTCTTT.

The chain is built from TRBV9 and TRBJ1-2; D is possibly TRBD1 (6 bases). This CDR3 region has 15 residues. V was trimmed by 2 bases and J by 4 bases, leaving 15 bases between them. Germline lookup yields CDR1 SGDLS and CDR2 YYNGEE. The chain's CDR3 is CASSVYGGASYGYTF. CDR3 nucleotides: TGTGCCAGCAGCGTTTACGGGGGGGCCAGCTATGGCTACACCTTC.

V and J are TRBV29-1 and TRBJ2-3, with D hard to call. The CDR3 is made up of 14 amino acids. Per germline, CDR1 SQVTM and CDR2 ANQGSEA. V dropped 4 bases and J dropped 0 bases, with 11 bases sitting between them. CDR3 sequence: CSVAPFVSTDTQYF. CDR3 DNA sequence: TGCAGCGTTGCCCCTTTCGTTAGCACAGATACGCAGTATTTT.

V usage is TRBV11-2 and J usage is TRBJ2-3; the match to TRBD2 covers 9 bases. Germline V gene lookup returns CDR1 SGHAT and CDR2 FQNNGV. The CDR3 has 16 residues. The junction had 11 bases not matched to a gene; V was cut back by 5 bases and J by 5 bases. The CDR3 here is CASSNSGRGGRDTQYF. CDR3 in DNA: TGTGCCAGCAGCAATTCGGGGCGGGGGGGCCGAGATACGCAGTATTTT. The whole variable domain, filled in from reference TRBV11-2 and TRBJ2-3, reads EAGVAQSPRYKIIEKRQSVAFWCNPISGHATLYWYQQILGQGPKLLIQFQNNGVVDDSQLPKDRFSAERLKGVDSTLKIQPAKLEDSAVYLCASSNSGRGGRDTQYFGPGTRLTVL.

The chain employs TRBV4-1 and TRBJ1-1, with 9 bases fitting TRBD1. The CDR3 is 15 residues long. Germline V lookup: CDR1 MGHRA, CDR2 YSYEKL. The trim removed 2 bases at V and 6 bases at J, leaving 7 bases unmatched. The CDR3 loop is CASSQMTGGLAEAFF. The CDR3 DNA follows: TGCGCCAGCAGCCAAATGACAGGGGGGTTGGCTGAAGCTTTCTTT.

V gene TRBV2 combines with J gene TRBJ1-5, with 11 bases aligning to TRBD1. The germline V gene encodes CDR1 SNHLY and CDR2 FYNNEI. Trimming took 7 bases from V and 2 from J; bases not matched to a gene: 10. This CDR3 is built from 17 residues. CDR3 nucleotide sequence: TGTGCCAGCACCGGAGGGACAGGGGGATGGGGCAATCAGCCCCAGCATTTT. It is translated as CASTGGTGGWGNQPQHF.

The chain combines TRBV7-9 with TRBJ1-5, with 9 bases matching TRBD1. Germline trimming cut 4 bases from V and 6 bases from J; bases unmatched to any gene: 7. The CDR3 runs 15 residues. The germline gives CDR1 SEHNR, CDR2 FQNEAQ (reference sequence). The CDR3 loop reads CASSYSGQGPQPQHF. CDR3 coding DNA: TGTGCCAGCAGCTATTCGGGACAGGGCCCTCAGCCCCAGCATTTT.